The clone carrying this T cell receptor (beta chain) has a handful of counts. Its antigen is as yet unknown. These data originate in a study of cytomegalovirus exposure and HLA in healthy donors. General study findings and limits: Most observed TCR sequences were rare, whereas some public TCRs were detected in many donors. TCR beta sequences reportedly predicted the HLA-A and HLA-B alleles of most subjects accurately. Because they were indistinguishable, some V segments, including TRBV6-2 and TRBV6-3, were excluded.

The CDR3 runs 15 residues. Trimming took off 0 bases at V and 2 bases at J, with 14 bases between the two ends. The germline CDR1 and CDR2 sequences are SQVTM and ANQGSEA. PCR involved 60 Vbeta and 13 Jbeta primers. Source study methods: There were around 80 million unique TCR beta chains by a later count, and some 11 million of them were shared. Using immunoSEQ multiplex PCR, the repertoire was profiled, and TCRdb retains in-frame clones only, with some absent. From that table come the V and J calls and clone size; the DNA was used to work out D and trimming. The sample comprises around 150,000 clones, around 10% of which are singletons, and approximately 2% rests with the top ten.

The TCR sequence derives from a male donor in good health and CMV-seronegative. The rearrangement uses TRBV29-1 and TRBJ2-7; a possible D gene is TRBD2 (6 bases). Input material: PBMCs. The CDR3 DNA sequence: TGCAGCGTTGAAGATCCGGGCGGAGGGGCCTACGAGCAGTACTTC. It yields the protein CSVEDPGGGAYEQYF.